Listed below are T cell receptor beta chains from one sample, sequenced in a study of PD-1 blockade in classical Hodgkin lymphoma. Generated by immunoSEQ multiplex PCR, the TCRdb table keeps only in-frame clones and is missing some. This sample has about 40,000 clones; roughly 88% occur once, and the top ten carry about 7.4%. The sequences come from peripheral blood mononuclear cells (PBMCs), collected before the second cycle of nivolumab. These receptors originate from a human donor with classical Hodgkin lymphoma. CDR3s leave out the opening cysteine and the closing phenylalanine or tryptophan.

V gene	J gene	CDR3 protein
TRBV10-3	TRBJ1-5	ATSNSNQPQH
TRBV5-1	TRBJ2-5	ASCPGPQETQY
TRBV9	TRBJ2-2	ASSADRAFNTGELF
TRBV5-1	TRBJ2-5	ASSFSQETQY
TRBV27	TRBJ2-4	ASSSLDGLSKNIQY
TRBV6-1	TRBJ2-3	ASSDRTDGTDTQY
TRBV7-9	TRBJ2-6	ASSLRVSGANVLT
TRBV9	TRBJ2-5	ASSVVAGRETQY
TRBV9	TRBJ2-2	ASRATGGFTGELF
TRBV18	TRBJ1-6	ASRDDSRTPLH
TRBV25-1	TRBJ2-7	ASSRQESSYEQY
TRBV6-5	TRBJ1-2	ASSTRTRPAMGYT
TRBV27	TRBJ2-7	ASSLLRAGGFNEQY
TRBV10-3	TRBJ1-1	AISYRGQFTEAF
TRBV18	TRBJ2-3	ASSPPTRPSTDTQY
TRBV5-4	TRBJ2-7	ASSRGLAGVTTNYEQY
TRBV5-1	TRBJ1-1	ASSLGKGGGNTEAF
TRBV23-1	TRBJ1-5	ASSQSRGDNQPQH
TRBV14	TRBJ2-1	ASSPFMGAGNNEQF
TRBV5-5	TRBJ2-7	ASSRINRGSYEQY
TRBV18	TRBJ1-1	ASSPPWGKENIAEAF
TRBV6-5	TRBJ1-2	ASSYRTGYGYT
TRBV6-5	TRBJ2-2	ASSYSLAGAGELF
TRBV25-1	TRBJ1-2	ASSDQSRYGYT
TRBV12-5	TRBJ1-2	ASGLGVKSGYT
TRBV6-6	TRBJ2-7	ASSSGTSGLYEQY
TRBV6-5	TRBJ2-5	ASTGAGVETQY
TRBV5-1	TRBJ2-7	ASSTSSGRGYEQY
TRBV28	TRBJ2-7	ASTQRGRSSYEQY
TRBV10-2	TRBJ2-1	ASTQNNEQF